Listed here are 3 T cell receptor beta chains from one sample, sequenced in a study of blood T cell repertoires in COVID-19. This table comes from immunoSEQ multiplex PCR, and its TCRdb copy is limited to in-frame clones, with some not included. The sample yields more than 65,000 clones, approximately 80% seen once. Sequencing used peripheral blood. Every receptor here comes from a human donor in a cohort sampled during active COVID-19.

The rearrangement joins TRBV5-5 to TRBJ2-7; tentatively, D is TRBD2 (5 bases). The CDR3 is 15 residues long. CDR1 is SGHKS, CDR2 YYEKEE, per germline (reference sequence). V shed 7 bases and J shed 3 bases, with 20 bases lying between them. This CDR3 is CASRQSGTASYEQYF. The CDR3 nucleotides are TGTGCCAGCCGACAAAGCGGAACGGCCAGCTACGAGCAGTACTTC.

This chain links TRBV3-1 (or the pseudogene TRBV3-2) with TRBJ2-3; D not certain. The length of the CDR3 is 13 residues. The V end was cut by 5 bases, the J end by 4 bases, with 10 bases between. In germline, CDR1 is LGHDT, CDR2 YNNKEL (reference sequence). This CDR3 is CASSNLSADTQYF. In nucleotides, the CDR3 is TGTGCCAGCAGCAACCTAAGCGCAGATACGCAGTATTTT.

This rearrangement joins TRBV5-1 to TRBJ2-7, with unresolved D. V was pared by 1 base and J by 2 bases, with 10 bases between. This CDR3 contains 14 residues. Germline V lookup: CDR1 SGHRS, CDR2 YFSETQ. CDR3 nucleotides: TGCGCCAGCAGCTTGATTGGCAGCGCCTACGAGCAGTACTTC. Encoded protein: CASSLIGSAYEQYF.